This T cell receptor (beta chain) emerged from a study of glioma-infiltrating T cells. Per germline, CDR1 MRHNA and CDR2 SNTAGT. The CDR3 extends over 15 amino acids. The trim removed 4 bases at V and 4 bases at J, leaving 5 bases unmatched. As concerns this clonotype: The antigen remains undetermined. This may be a read error, as it is one base from a much larger clone.

Whole-study results and caveats: Gliomas, especially low-grade, showed above-expected tissue-blood divergence; non-neoplastic patients showed below. Tissue and blood shared very few CDR3 sequences.

Amplification of TCR alpha and beta CDR3 regions from RNA used iRepertoire nested multiplex PCR. Using its own MiXCR run on the multiplex PCR reads, TCRdb lists one record per CDR3 protein. The profile shows roughly 120,000 distinct CDR3 sequences, around 23% of them singletons. This sequence joins TRBV6-4 and TRBJ2-3, with 10 bases fitting TRBD1. The sample consisted of glioma tissue, nonneoplastic brain tissue, or PBMCs (not recorded which). This TCR came from a human donor with low-grade glioma or glioblastoma, undergoing nonglioma brain surgery, or in good health (not recorded which). CDR3 in DNA: TGTGCCAGCAGTGGCTCGACAGGGGGCGCAGATACGCAGTATTTT. Translating it yields CASSGSTGGADTQYF.